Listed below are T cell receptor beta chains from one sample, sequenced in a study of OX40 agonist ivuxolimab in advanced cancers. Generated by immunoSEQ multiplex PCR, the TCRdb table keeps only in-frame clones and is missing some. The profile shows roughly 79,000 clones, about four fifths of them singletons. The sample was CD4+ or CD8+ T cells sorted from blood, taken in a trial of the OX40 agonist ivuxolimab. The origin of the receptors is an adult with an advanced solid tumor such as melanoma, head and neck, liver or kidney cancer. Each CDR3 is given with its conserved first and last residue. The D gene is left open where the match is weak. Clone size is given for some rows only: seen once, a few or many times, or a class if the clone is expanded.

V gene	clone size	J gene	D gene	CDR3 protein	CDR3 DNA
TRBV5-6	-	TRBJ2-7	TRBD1	CASSRDRGRLDF	TGTGCCAGCAGCAGGGACAGGGGGCGCTTGGACTTC
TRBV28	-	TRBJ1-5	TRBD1	CASDDIRGTGGSNQPQHF	TGTGCCAGCGACGACATTAGAGGGACAGGTGGAAGCAATCAGCCCCAGCATTTT
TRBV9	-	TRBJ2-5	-	CASSVSGGARDQYF	TGTGCCAGCAGCGTTAGTGGGGGGGCTCGGGACCAGTACTTC
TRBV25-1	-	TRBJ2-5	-	CASSVKQRPYF	TGTGCCAGCAGCGTTAAACAGAGACCGTACTTC
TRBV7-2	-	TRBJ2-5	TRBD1	CASSAHTGVVETQYF	TGTGCCAGCAGCGCGCATACAGGGGTAGTAGAGACCCAGTACTTC
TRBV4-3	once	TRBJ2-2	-	CASSLGRLLDPGELFF	TGCGCCAGCAGCCTGGGGCGTCTACTAGATCCCGGGGAGCTGTTTTTT
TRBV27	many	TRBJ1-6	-	CASSLSGVIGSPLHF	TGTGCCAGCAGTTTATCTGGGGTTATAGGTTCACCCCTCCACTTT
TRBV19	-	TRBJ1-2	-	CASTSQGRGYTF	TGTGCCAGTACTTCCCAGGGCCGAGGCTACACCTTC
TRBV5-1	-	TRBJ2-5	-	CASSLVQIQETQYF	TGCGCCAGCAGCTTGGTTCAGATTCAAGAGACCCAGTACTTC
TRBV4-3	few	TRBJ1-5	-	CASSQTRSNQPQHF	TGCGCCAGCAGCCAGACCCGAAGCAATCAGCCCCAGCATTTT
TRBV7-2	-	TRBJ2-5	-	CASSLARVETQYF	TGTGCCAGCAGCTTAGCACGGGTGGAGACCCAGTACTTC
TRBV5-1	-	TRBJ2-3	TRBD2	CASSLEGSGGAWDTQYF	TGCGCCAGCAGCCTGGAAGGCAGCGGGGGGGCATGGGATACGCAGTATTTT
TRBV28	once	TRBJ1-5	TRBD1	CASSIGQGYQPQHF	TGTGCCAGCAGCATCGGACAGGGTTATCAGCCCCAGCATTTT
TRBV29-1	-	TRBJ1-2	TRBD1	CSSNKGQVSGGYTF	TGCAGCTCCAATAAAGGACAGGTCAGCGGAGGCTACACCTTC
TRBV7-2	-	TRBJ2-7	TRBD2	CASSLGLAATYEQYF	TGTGCCAGCAGCTTAGGGCTAGCGGCAACCTACGAGCAGTACTTC
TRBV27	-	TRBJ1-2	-	CASSLSKTGSYGYTF	TGTGCCAGCAGTTTATCGAAAACAGGATCCTATGGCTACACCTTC
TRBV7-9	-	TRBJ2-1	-	CASSRQDEDNEQFF	TGTGCCAGCAGTAGACAGGACGAGGACAATGAGCAGTTCTTC
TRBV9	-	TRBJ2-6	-	CASSGRLSSGANVLTF	TGTGCCAGCAGCGGCCGACTGTCTTCTGGGGCCAACGTCCTGACTTTC
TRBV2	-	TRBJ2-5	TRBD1	CARRGTDKETQYF	TGTGCCCGACGAGGGACAGACAAAGAGACCCAGTACTTC
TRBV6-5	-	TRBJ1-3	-	CASRPPYFSGNTIYF	TGTGCCAGCCGTCCCCCATATTTCTCTGGAAACACCATATATTTT
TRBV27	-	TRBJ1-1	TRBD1	CASSLSWKQGQLLTQAFF	TGTGCCAGCAGTTTATCCTGGAAACAGGGGCAGCTCTTAACACAAGCTTTCTTT
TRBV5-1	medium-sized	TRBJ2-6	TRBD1	CASSPRGQGALRSGANVLTF	TGCGCCAGCAGCCCCAGGGGGCAGGGGGCGCTAAGGTCTGGGGCCAACGTCCTGACTTTC
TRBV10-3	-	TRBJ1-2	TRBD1	CAISEGTDGYTF	TGTGCCATCAGTGAGGGGACAGATGGCTACACCTTC
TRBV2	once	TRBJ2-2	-	CASSETGTPTGELFF	TGTGCCAGCAGTGAAACCGGGACACCCACCGGGGAGCTGTTTTTT
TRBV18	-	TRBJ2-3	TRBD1	CASSRTGVKDTQYF	TGTGCCAGCTCGCGGACAGGGGTAAAAGATACGCAGTATTTT
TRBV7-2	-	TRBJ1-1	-	CASSRRTDTEAFF	TGTGCCAGCAGCCGCCGGACGGACACTGAAGCTTTCTTT
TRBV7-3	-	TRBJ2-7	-	CASSLGRDYEQYF	TGTGCCAGCAGTCTCGGACGGGATTACGAGCAGTACTTC
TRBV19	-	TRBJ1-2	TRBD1	CASSRSTGDYGYTF	TGTGCCAGTAGTAGAAGTACAGGGGACTATGGCTACACCTTC
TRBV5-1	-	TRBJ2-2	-	CASSYGSTGELFF	TGCGCCAGCTCCTATGGGTCTACCGGGGAGCTGTTTTTT
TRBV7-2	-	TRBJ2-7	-	CASTNNGGLSGEQYF	TGTGCCAGCACCAATAACGGGGGGCTGAGTGGCGAGCAGTACTTC
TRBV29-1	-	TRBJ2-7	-	CSVGPTIGYEQYF	TGCAGCGTCGGACCGACGATCGGCTACGAGCAGTACTTC
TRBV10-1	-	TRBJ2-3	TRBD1	CASPPPGQGLGDTQYF	TGCGCCAGCCCCCCTCCGGGACAGGGCCTTGGGGATACGCAGTATTTT
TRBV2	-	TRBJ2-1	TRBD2	CASSPSSGGLDEQFF	TGTGCCAGCAGCCCTTCTAGCGGGGGGTTGGATGAGCAGTTCTTC
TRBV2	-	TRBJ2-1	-	CASKRRYNEQFF	TGTGCCAGCAAAAGGAGATACAATGAGCAGTTCTTC
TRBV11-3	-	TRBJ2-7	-	CASSYRDGYEQYF	TGTGCCAGCAGCTACCGGGACGGCTACGAGCAGTACTTC
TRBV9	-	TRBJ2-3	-	CASSVGVSNTDTQYF	TGTGCCAGCAGCGTAGGTGTGAGTAACACAGATACGCAGTATTTT
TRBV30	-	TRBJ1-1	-	CACTRGPPDTEAFF	TGTGCCTGCACCAGGGGCCCGCCCGACACTGAAGCTTTCTTT
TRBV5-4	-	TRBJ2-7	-	CASSLDAGAYEQYF	TGTGCCAGCAGCTTGGACGCCGGGGCCTACGAGCAGTACTTC
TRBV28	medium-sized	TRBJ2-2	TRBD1	CASSSLTGTVTGELFF	TGTGCCAGCAGTTCCCTTACCGGGACAGTCACCGGGGAGCTGTTTTTT
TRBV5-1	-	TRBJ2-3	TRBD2	CASSLGTSGGDTQYF	TGCGCCAGCAGCTTGGGAACTAGCGGGGGTGATACGCAGTATTTT
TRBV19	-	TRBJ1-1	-	CASSTGTVNTEAFF	TGTGCCAGTAGCACCGGGACGGTGAACACTGAAGCTTTCTTT
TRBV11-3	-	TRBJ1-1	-	CASSPPRAFF	TGTGCCAGCAGCCCACCACGAGCTTTCTTT
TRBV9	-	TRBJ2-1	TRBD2	CASSVGQTSGDNEQFF	TGTGCCAGCAGCGTAGGTCAGACTAGCGGGGACAATGAGCAGTTCTTC
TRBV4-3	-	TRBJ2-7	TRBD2	CASSQDIAGGLSYEQYF	TGCGCCAGCAGCCAAGATATAGCGGGAGGGCTTTCCTACGAGCAGTACTTC
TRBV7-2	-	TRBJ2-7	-	CASSHEGGDEQYF	TGTGCCAGCAGCCATGAAGGGGGGGACGAGCAGTACTTC
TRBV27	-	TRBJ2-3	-	CASSSPLGDTQYF	TGTGCCAGCAGTTCCCCCTTGGGGGATACGCAGTATTTT
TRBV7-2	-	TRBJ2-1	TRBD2	CASSLTSGNLPYNEQFF	TGTGCCAGCAGCCTGACTAGCGGGAACCTACCTTACAATGAGCAGTTCTTC
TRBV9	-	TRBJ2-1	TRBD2	CASSVGTSGNNEQFF	TGTGCCAGCAGCGTAGGGACTAGCGGTAACAATGAGCAGTTCTTC
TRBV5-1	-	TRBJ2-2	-	CASSPQGRNTGELFF	TGCGCCAGCAGCCCTCAGGGGCGGAACACCGGGGAGCTGTTTTTT
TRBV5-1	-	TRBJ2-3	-	CASSLVAGGTDTQYF	TGCGCCAGCAGCTTGGTGGCAGGGGGCACAGATACGCAGTATTTT